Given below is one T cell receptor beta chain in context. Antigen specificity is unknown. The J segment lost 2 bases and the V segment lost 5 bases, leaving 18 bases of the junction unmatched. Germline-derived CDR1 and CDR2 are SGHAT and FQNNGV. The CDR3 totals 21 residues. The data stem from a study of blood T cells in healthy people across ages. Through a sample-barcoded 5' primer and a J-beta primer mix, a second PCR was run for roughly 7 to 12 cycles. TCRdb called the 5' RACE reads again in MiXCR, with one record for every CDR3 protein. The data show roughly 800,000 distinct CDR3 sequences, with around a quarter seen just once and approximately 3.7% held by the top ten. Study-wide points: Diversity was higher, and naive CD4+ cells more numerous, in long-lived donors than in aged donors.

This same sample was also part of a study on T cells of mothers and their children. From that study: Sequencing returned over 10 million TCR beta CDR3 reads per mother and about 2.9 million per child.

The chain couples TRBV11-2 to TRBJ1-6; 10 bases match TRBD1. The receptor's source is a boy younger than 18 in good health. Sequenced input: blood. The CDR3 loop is CASSSPVRDRGKGAYNSPLHF. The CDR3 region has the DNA TGTGCCAGCAGCAGCCCCGTCCGGGACAGGGGCAAGGGCGCCTATAATTCACCCCTCCACTTT.